This section outlines one T cell receptor beta chain sequence together with its context. As yet, its antigen is unknown. The entry originates in a study of T cell responses to AZD1222 COVID-19 vaccine. Method: immunoSEQ multiplex PCR; TCRdb's copy keeps in-frame clones and lacks some. The sample has 150,000 to 200,000 clones, roughly 91% seen once. Study-wide findings and caveats: Of the AZD1222 recipients, only six or seven were seropositive at baseline.

This specimen consisted of peripheral blood, obtained 28 days after the second AZD1222 dose. This TCR was recovered from an adult who received the AZD1222 COVID-19 vaccine.

The CDR3 sequence: CASLGFNQPQHF. CDR3 DNA sequence: TGTGCCAGCCTGGGATTCAATCAGCCCCAGCATTTT. V is TRBV28 and J is TRBJ1-5; D ambiguous. The germline CDR1 and CDR2 sequences are MDHEN and SYDVKM. The CDR3 is 12 amino acids. V lost 8 bases to trimming and J lost 3 bases, with 8 bases between them.